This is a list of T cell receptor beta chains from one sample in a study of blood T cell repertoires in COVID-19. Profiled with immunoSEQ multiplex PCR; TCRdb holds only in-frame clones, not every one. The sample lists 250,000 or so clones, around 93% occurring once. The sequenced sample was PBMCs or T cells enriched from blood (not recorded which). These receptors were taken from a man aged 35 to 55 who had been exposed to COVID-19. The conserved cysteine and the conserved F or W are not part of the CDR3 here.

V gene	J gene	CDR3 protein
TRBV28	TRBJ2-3	ASRLSTSGRRDTQY
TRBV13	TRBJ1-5	ASSFGTPKNQPQH
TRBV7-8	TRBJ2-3	ATGGRLPDTQY
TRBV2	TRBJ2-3	ASAGTPLAADTQY
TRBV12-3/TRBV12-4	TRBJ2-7	ASSGVPTYEQY
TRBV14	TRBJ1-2	ASSQADRGPYGYT
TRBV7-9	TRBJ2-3	ASRGGGTDTQY
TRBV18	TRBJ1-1	ASSWDTENTEAF
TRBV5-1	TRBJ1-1	ASSLEDRGGTEAF
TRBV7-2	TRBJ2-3	ASSFTSGVTDTQY
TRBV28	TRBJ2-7	ASSLPGTSGTYEQY
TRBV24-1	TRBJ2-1	ATSDFPTVSYNEQF
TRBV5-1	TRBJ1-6	ASSLSGQDNSPLH
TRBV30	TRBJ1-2	AWSVAESGYGYT
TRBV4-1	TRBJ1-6	ASSQDRGSNNSPLH